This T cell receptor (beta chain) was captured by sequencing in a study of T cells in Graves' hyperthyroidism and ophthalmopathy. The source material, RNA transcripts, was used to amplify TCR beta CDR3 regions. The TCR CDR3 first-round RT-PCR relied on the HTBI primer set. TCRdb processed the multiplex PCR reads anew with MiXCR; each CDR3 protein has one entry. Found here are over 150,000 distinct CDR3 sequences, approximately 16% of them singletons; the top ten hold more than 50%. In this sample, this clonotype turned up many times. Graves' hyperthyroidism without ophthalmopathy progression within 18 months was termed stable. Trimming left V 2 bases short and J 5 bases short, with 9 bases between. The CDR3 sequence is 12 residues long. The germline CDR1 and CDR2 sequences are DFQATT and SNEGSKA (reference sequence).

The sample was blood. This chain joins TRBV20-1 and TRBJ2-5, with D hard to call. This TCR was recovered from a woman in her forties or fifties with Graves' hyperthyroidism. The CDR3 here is CSARFNGETQYF. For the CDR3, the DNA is TGCAGTGCTAGATTTAATGGCGAGACCCAGTACTTC.